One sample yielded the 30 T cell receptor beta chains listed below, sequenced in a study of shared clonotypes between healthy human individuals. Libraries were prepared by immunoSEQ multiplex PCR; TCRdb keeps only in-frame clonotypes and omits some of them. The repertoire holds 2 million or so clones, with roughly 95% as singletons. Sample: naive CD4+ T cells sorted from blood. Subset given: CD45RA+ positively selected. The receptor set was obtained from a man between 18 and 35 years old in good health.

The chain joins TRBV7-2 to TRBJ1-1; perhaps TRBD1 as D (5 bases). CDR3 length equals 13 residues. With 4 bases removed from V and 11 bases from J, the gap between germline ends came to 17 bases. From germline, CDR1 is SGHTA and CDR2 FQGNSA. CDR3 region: CASSSPSGADAFF. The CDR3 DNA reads TGTGCCAGCAGCTCCCCCTCTGGGGCAGACGCTTTCTTT.

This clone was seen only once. The DNA for the CDR3 is TGTGCCTGGTCCGGGTTACAGATTAATGAAAAACTGTTTTTT. This gives the protein CAWSGLQINEKLFF. This sequence joins TRBV30 and TRBJ1-4, with D unclear. The germline V and J ends were trimmed by 5 bases and 4 bases, with 14 bases remaining between them. The CDR3 runs to 14 residues. Germline-derived CDR1 and CDR2 are GTSNPN and SVGIG (reference sequence).

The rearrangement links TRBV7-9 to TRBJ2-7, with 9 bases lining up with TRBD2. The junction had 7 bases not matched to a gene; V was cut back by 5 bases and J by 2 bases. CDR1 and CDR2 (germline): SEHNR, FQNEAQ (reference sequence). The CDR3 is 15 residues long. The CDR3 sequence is CASSPWASGAYEQYF. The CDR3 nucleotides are TGTGCCAGCAGCCCCTGGGCTAGCGGGGCCTACGAGCAGTACTTC.

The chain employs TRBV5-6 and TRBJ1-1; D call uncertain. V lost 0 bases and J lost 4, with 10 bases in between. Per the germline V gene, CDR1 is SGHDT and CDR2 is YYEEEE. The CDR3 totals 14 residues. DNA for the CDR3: TGTGCCAGCAGCTTGGAGGGCTTCGTCACTGAAGCTTTCTTT. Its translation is CASSLEGFVTEAFF.

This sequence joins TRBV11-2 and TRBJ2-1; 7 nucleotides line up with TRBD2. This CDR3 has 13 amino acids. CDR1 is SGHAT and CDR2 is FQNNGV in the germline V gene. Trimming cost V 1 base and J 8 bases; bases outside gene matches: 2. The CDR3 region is CASSLGLADEQFF. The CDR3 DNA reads TGTGCCAGCAGCTTAGGACTAGCCGATGAGCAGTTCTTC.

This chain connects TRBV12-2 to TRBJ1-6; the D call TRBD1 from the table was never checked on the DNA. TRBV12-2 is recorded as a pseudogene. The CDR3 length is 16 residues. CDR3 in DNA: TGTGCAAGTCGCTTAGGCAGGGGGACCTATAATTCACCCCTCCACTTT. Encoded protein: CASRLGRGTYNSPLHF.

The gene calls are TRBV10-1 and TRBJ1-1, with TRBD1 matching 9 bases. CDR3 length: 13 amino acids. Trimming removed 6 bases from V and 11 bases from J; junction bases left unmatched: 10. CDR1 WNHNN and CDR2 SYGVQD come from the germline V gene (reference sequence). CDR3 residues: CASSRDRDGYAFF. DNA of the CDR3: TGCGCCAGCAGCCGGGACAGGGATGGATATGCTTTCTTT.

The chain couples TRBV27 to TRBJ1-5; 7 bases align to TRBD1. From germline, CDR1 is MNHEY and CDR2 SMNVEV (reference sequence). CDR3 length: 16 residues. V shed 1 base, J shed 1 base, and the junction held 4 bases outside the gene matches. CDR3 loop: CASSLWGQLSNQPQHF. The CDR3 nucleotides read TGTGCCAGCAGTTTATGGGGACAGTTGAGCAATCAGCCCCAGCATTTT.

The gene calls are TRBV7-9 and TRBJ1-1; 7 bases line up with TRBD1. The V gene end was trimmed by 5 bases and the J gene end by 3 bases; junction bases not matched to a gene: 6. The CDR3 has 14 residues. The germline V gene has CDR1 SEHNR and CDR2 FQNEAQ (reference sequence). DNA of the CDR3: TGTGCCAGCAGCGCAGACAGGGCGGACACTGAAGCTTTCTTT. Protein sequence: CASSADRADTEAFF.

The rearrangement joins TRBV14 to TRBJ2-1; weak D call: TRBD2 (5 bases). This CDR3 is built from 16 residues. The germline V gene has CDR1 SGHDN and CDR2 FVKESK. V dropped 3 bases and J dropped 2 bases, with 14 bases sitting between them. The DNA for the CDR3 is TGTGCCAGCAGCCACCGGGAAGCGACCCCCTACAATGAGCAGTTCTTC. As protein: CASSHREATPYNEQFF.

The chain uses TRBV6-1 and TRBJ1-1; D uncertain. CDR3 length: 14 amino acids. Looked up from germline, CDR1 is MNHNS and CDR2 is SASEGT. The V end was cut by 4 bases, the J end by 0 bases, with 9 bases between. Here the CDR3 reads CASSAAGLNTEAFF. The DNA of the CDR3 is TGTGCCAGCAGTGCCGCTGGCCTGAACACTGAAGCTTTCTTT.

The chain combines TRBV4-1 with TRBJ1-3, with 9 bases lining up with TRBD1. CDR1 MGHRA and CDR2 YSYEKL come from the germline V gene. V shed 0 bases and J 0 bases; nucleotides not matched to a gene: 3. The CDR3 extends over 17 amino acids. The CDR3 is CASSQDWDRVSGNTIYF. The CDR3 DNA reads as TGCGCCAGCAGCCAAGATTGGGACAGGGTCTCTGGAAACACCATATATTTT.

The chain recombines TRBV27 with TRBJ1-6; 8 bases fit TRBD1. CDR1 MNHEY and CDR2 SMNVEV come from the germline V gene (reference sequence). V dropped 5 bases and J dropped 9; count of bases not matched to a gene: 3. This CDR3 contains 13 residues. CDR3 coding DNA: TGTGCCAGCAGTCCCGACAGGGGTTCACCCCTCCACTTT. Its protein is CASSPDRGSPLHF.

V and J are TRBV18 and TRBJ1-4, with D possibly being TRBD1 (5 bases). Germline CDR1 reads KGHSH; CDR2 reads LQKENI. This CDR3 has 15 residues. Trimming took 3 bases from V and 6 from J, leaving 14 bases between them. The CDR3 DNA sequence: TGTGCCAGCTCACCTGGCGGGTCGGGGCATGAAAAACTGTTTTTT. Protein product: CASSPGGSGHEKLFF. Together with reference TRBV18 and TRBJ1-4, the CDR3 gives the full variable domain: NAGVMQNPRHLVRRRGQEARLRCSPMKGHSHVYWYRQLPEEGLKFMVYLQKENIIDESGMPKERFSAEFPKEGPSILRIQQVVRGDSAAYFCASSPGGSGHEKLFFGSGTQLSVL.

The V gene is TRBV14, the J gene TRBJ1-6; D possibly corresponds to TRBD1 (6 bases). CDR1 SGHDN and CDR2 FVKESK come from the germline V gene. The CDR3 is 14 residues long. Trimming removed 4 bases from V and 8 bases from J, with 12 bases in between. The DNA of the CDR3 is TGTGCCAGCAGCCTATTACAGGGAGATTCACCCCTCCACTTT. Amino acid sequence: CASSLLQGDSPLHF.

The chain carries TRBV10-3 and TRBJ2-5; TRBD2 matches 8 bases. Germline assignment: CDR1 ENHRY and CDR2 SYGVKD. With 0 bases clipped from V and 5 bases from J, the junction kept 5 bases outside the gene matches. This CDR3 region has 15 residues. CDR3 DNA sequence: TGTGCCATCAGTGAGTCAACCAGCGGGAGTGAGACCCAGTACTTC. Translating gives CAISESTSGSETQYF.

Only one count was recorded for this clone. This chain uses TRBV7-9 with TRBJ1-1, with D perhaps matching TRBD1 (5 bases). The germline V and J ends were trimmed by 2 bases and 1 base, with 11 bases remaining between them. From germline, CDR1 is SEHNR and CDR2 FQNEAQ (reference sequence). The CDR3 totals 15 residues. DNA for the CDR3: TGTGCCAGCAGCTTAAGGTCAGGGAGGAACACTGAAGCTTTCTTT. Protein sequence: CASSLRSGRNTEAFF.

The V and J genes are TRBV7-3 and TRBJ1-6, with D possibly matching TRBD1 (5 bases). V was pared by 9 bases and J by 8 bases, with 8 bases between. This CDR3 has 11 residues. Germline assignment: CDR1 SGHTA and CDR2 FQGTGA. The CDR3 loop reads CARTGDSPLHF. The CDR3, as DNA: TGTGCCAGGACGGGGGATTCACCCCTCCACTTT.

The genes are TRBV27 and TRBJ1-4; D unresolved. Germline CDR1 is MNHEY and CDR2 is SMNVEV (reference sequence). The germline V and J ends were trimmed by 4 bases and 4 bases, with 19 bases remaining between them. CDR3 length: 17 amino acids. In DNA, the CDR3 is TGTGCCAGCAGTTCCACGCCGAGAAGCTATAATAATGAAAAACTGTTTTTT. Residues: CASSSTPRSYNNEKLFF. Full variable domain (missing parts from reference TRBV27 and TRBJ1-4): EAQVTQNPRYLITVTGKKLTVTCSQNMNHEYMSWYRQDPGLGLRQIYYSMNVEVTDKGDVPEGYKVSRKEKRNFPLILESPSPNQTSLYFCASSSTPRSYNNEKLFFGSGTQLSVL.

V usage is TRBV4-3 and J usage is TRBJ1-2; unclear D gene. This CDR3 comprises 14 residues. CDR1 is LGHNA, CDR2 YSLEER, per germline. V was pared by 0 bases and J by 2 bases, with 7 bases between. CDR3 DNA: TGCGCCAGCAGCCAAGATGGTCAGAACTATGGCTACACCTTC. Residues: CASSQDGQNYGYTF.

The CDR3 DNA sequence: TGTGCCAGCAGCTTGTCCCCGGGACTTCTTGGAGGTGAGCAGTTCTTC. Amino acid sequence: CASSLSPGLLGGEQFF. The V and J genes are TRBV7-2 and TRBJ2-1; D perhaps matches TRBD2 (6 bases). V was trimmed by 3 bases and J by 9 bases, leaving 21 bases between them. This CDR3 has 16 residues. Germline loops: CDR1 SGHTA, CDR2 FQGNSA.

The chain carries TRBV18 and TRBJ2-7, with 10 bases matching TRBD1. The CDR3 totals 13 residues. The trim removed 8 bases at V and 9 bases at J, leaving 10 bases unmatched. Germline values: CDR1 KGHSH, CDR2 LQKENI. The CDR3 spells CASGQGDRLGQYF. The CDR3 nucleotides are TGTGCCAGCGGACAGGGGGACCGCCTTGGGCAGTACTTC.

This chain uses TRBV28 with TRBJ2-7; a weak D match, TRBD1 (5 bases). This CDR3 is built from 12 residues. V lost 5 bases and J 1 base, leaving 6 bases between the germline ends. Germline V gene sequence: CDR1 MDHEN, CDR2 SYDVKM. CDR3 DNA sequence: TGTGCCAGCAGTCAGGGTTCCTACGAGCAGTACTTC. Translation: CASSQGSYEQYF.

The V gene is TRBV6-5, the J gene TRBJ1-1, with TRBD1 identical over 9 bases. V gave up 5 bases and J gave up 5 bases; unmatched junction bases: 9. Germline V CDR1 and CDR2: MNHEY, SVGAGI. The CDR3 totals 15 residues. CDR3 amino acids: CASSRNRGRETEAFF. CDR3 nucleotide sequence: TGTGCCAGCAGTAGAAACAGGGGGCGAGAGACTGAAGCTTTCTTT.

The CDR3 protein is CSVTDMNTEAFF. The CDR3 DNA follows: TGCAGCGTGACCGACATGAACACTGAAGCTTTCTTT. The genes are TRBV29-1 and TRBJ1-1; D is undetermined. This CDR3 has 12 amino acids. Trimming cost V 6 bases and J 0 bases, with 8 bases left between them. Germline-derived CDR1 and CDR2 are SQVTM and ANQGSEA.

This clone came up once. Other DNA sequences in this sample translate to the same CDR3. In nucleotides, the CDR3 is TGTGCCAGCAGTGGTCAGGGGTTCCAAAAACTGTTTTTT. It yields the protein CASSGQGFQKLFF. The chain couples TRBV2 to TRBJ1-4; the D gene is possibly TRBD1 (6 bases). Trimming stripped 4 bases from V and 9 bases from J, with 12 bases between. The CDR3 has 13 amino acids. Germline V CDR1 and CDR2: SNHLY, FYNNEI. Full variable domain (rest looked up from reference TRBV2 and TRBJ1-4): EPEVTQTPSHQVTQMGQEVILRCVPISNHLYFYWYRQILGQKVEFLVSFYNNEISEKSEIFDDQFSVERPDGSNFTLKIRSTKLEDSAMYFCASSGQGFQKLFFGSGTQLSVL.

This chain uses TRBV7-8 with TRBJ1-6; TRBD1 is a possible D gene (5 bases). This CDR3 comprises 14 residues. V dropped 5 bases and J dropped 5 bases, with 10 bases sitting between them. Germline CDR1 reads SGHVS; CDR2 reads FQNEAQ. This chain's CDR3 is CASSIGTNNSPLHF. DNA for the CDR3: TGTGCCAGCAGCATAGGGACGAATAATTCACCCCTCCACTTT.

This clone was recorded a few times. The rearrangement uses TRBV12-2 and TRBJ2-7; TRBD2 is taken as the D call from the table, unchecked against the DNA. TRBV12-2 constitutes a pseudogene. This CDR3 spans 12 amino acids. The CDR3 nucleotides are TGTGCAAGTCGCGCCGGAGGCTACGAGCAGTACTTC. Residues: CASRAGGYEQYF.

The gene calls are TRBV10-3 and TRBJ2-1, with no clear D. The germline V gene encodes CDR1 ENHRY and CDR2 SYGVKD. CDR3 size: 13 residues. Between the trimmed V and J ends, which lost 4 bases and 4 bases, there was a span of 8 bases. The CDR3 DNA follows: TGTGCCATCAGTGGCCTCAAATACAATGAGCAGTTCTTC. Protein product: CAISGLKYNEQFF.

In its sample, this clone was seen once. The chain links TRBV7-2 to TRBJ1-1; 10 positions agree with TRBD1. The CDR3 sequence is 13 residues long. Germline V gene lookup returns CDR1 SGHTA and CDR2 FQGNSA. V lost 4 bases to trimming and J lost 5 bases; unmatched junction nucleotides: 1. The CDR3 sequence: CASSWGQGTEAFF. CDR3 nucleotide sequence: TGTGCCAGCAGCTGGGGACAGGGGACTGAAGCTTTCTTT.